This is a list of T cell receptor beta chains from one sample in a study of blood T cell repertoires in COVID-19. The repertoire was sequenced with immunoSEQ multiplex PCR; TCRdb's copy has only in-frame clones and lacks some. The data show 350,000 to 400,000 clones, 89% seen once. Sequencing was carried out using PBMCs or T cells enriched from blood (not recorded which). The receptors were gathered from a woman aged 25-40 years who had recovered from COVID-19. CDR3s include the opening cysteine and the closing phenylalanine or tryptophan. Clone size appears in some rows only: once, few, many, or a class for an expanded clone.

CASRKADRTGTEAFF	TRBV4-1	NA	TRBJ1-1
CASRATHSNQPQHF	TRBV6-5	NA	TRBJ1-5
CASSDRGSYEQYF	TRBV10-2	NA	TRBJ2-7
CAWRDSYNSPLHF	TRBV30	NA	TRBJ1-6
CASSVAGGQGARNIQYF	TRBV9	NA	TRBJ2-4
CASSATGGPNTEAFF	TRBV9	NA	TRBJ1-1
CASSLRAGADTQYF	TRBV5-1	few	TRBJ2-3
CASSSIPRQGINEQFF	TRBV7-7	NA	TRBJ2-1
CASSQRQGQGGYTF	TRBV23-1	NA	TRBJ1-2
CASSPRLVDTQYF	TRBV19	NA	TRBJ2-3
CASSPLAGITDTQYF	TRBV18	NA	TRBJ2-3
CASERLAGRGNEQFF	TRBV19	NA	TRBJ2-1
CASSLVGQENYGYTF	TRBV7-8	NA	TRBJ1-2
CASSFSERSSYNEQFF	TRBV28	NA	TRBJ2-1
CASSLSPGYTGELFF	TRBV7-3	NA	TRBJ2-2
CASSLFGGAEAFF	TRBV27	NA	TRBJ1-1
CASSLAQASGETQYF	TRBV7-8	NA	TRBJ2-5
CASSQDLAGSGAFF	TRBV4-1	NA	TRBJ1-1
CASSRGQGPQRYEQYF	TRBV7-9	NA	TRBJ2-7
CASSYRRNTEAFF	TRBV7-2	NA	TRBJ1-1
CASSQDAEDYEQYF	TRBV3-1/TRBV3-2	few	TRBJ2-7
CASSPEGATGNEQFF	TRBV9	NA	TRBJ2-1
CASSPPLAGISYEQYF	TRBV18	NA	TRBJ2-7
CASSPAPAQVNYEQYF	TRBV18	NA	TRBJ2-7
CASSSSGTDSPQHF	TRBV9	once	TRBJ1-5
CAGKQGGVEQFF	TRBV27	NA	TRBJ2-1
CAWEPGLAGTDTQYF	TRBV30	NA	TRBJ2-3
CASSKRLASAWVSNQPQHF	TRBV19	NA	TRBJ1-5
CASSITPWSYEQYF	TRBV19	NA	TRBJ2-7
CATPTGEGYGYTF	TRBV6-5	NA	TRBJ1-2
CASSIDGGKTDEKLFF	TRBV19	NA	TRBJ1-4
CASSLSGLTGTDTQYF	TRBV28	NA	TRBJ2-3
CASSVGGSSNQPQHF	TRBV9	NA	TRBJ1-5
CASSLEGVNYGYTF	TRBV7-9	NA	TRBJ1-2
CAINQAEAGNNGYTF	TRBV10-3	NA	TRBJ1-2
CASRVSRQDYGYTF	TRBV2	NA	TRBJ1-2
CASSSWTTGTKNIQYF	TRBV7-2	NA	TRBJ2-4
CSSGGAYEQYF	TRBV20-1	NA	TRBJ2-7
CASGPRENIQYF	TRBV12-5	NA	TRBJ2-4
CASRLRLAGGSYNEQFF	TRBV5-8	once	TRBJ2-1
CASAKSGDTGELFF	TRBV6-4	few	TRBJ2-2
CASRTSGGDEQYF	TRBV19	NA	TRBJ2-7
CASSLAGVYNEQFF	TRBV7-9	NA	TRBJ2-1
CSVEAGYTQYF	TRBV29-1	NA	TRBJ2-3
CSASNSRNTEAFF	TRBV20-1	NA	TRBJ1-1
CASSHATSYEQFF	TRBV4-2	NA	TRBJ2-1
CASRGPRDTANTGELFF	TRBV2	NA	TRBJ2-2
CASSKLGQGRNTF	TRBV3-1/TRBV3-2	few	TRBJ1-2